Below are 26 T cell receptor beta chains sequenced from a single sample in a study of breast tumors, draining lymph nodes, adjacent tissues. TCRdb ran MiXCR on the multiplex PCR reads and lists one entry per CDR3 protein. The sample has approximately 13,000 distinct CDR3 sequences; about 46% are singletons. The sequencing sample was made of tumor-adjacent breast tissue. Every receptor here comes from a female donor with breast cancer. Some clones in this sample may be carry-over from other donors' samples.

This chain links TRBV24-1 with TRBJ2-3; 12 bases line up with TRBD2. With V trimmed by 3 bases and J by 2 bases, 11 bases remained unmatched. Per germline, CDR1 KGHDR and CDR2 SFDVKD. The CDR3 sequence is 19 residues long. The DNA for the CDR3 is TGTGCCACCAGTGATCTACCATACGGACTAGCGGGGAACACAGATACGCAGTATTTT. Translation: CATSDLPYGLAGNTDTQYF.

The J gene is TRBJ2-1, the V gene TRBV20-1, with 10 nucleotides matching TRBD2. Unmatched junction bases numbered 7, after V lost 6 bases and J lost 8 bases. Per germline, CDR1 DFQATT and CDR2 SNEGSKA (reference sequence). The CDR3 has 13 amino acids. CDR3 in amino acids: CSAISGRMYEQFF. The CDR3 region has the DNA TGCAGTGCAATTAGCGGGAGGATGTATGAGCAGTTCTTC.

The chain carries TRBV10-3 and TRBJ1-2; TRBD1 matches at 9 bases. The CDR3 spans 14 residues. With V trimmed by 7 bases and J by 5 bases, 8 bases remained unmatched. The germline gives CDR1 ENHRY, CDR2 SYGVKD. The CDR3 DNA reads as TGTGCCATCAACAAAGAGGACAGGGGATATGGCTACACCTTC. Translation gives CAINKEDRGYGYTF.

The gene calls are TRBV4-1 and TRBJ2-1, with 9 nucleotides matching TRBD2. V trimming: 8 bases; J trimming: 5 bases; junction bases outside the gene matches: 7. Germline CDR1 is MGHRA and CDR2 is YSYEKL. This CDR3 comprises 14 residues. CDR3 in amino acids: CASSRQRGDNEQFF. As DNA, the CDR3 is TGCGCCAGCTCCCGACAGCGGGGGGACAATGAGCAGTTCTTC.

Details on this clonotype: Because it lacks the conserved phenylalanine or tryptophan at the end, this CDR3 is likely a read error. The chain joins TRBV13 to TRBJ1-2; a possible D gene is TRBD1 (6 bases). Germline CDR1 and CDR2: PRHDT and FYEKMQ (reference sequence). The CDR3 is 14 amino acids. The V gene lost 3 bases and the J gene lost 1 base, with 9 bases spanning the gap. The CDR3 reads CASSLGANNYGYTL. The CDR3 nucleotides read TGTGCCAGCAGCTTGGGGGCTAATAACTATGGCTACACCCTC.

The J gene is TRBJ1-2, the V gene TRBV29-1; TRBD1 matches 7 bases. This CDR3 contains 15 residues. Looked up from germline, CDR1 is SQVTM and CDR2 is ANQGSEA. The CDR3 loop reads CGASDLEQGRYGYTF. The DNA of the CDR3 is TGCGGAGCCTCAGACCTGGAACAGGGGCGCTATGGCTACACCTTC. The variable domain in full, with the rest retrieved from reference TRBV29-1 and TRBJ1-2, is SAVISQKPSRDICQRGTSLTIQCQVDSQVTMMFWYRQQPGQSLTLIATANQGSEATYESGFVIDKFPISRPNLTFSTLTVSNMSPEDSSIYLCGASDLEQGRYGYTFGSGTRLTVV.

A few counts support this clonotype. Possible read error: a much larger clone is one base away. The chain employs TRBV6-2 or TRBV6-3 and TRBJ2-1, with D possibly matching TRBD2 (6 bases). The CDR3 has 15 amino acids. Looked up from germline, CDR1 is MNHEY and CDR2 is SVGEGT. Trimming took off 5 bases at V and 4 bases at J, with 15 bases between the two ends. The DNA for the CDR3 is TGTGCCAGCAGTCTTACGGGAGTGTCATACAATGAGCAGTTCTTC. Translating it yields CASSLTGVSYNEQFF.

Ten or more counts support this clonotype. This chain uses TRBV6-5 with TRBJ1-2; 10 bases map to TRBD1. The CDR3 has 16 residues. The V gene end was trimmed by 2 bases and the J gene end by 5 bases; junction bases not matched to a gene: 8. Germline-derived CDR1 and CDR2 are MNHEY and SVGAGI. CDR3 nucleotide sequence: TGTGCCAGCAGTTACACCCGGACAGGGGGAGGTTATGGCTACACCTTC. It translates to CASSYTRTGGGYGYTF.

This clonotype has ten or more counts. J is TRBJ2-2 and V is TRBV19; D uncertain. In germline, CDR1 is LNHDA, CDR2 SQIVND (reference sequence). V was pared by 5 bases and J by 9 bases, with 7 bases between. CDR3 length: 11 amino acids. In nucleotides, the CDR3 is TGTGCCAGTAGTGGCCCATGGGAGCTGTTTTTT. Protein product: CASSGPWELFF.

The V gene is TRBV12-3 or TRBV12-4, the J gene TRBJ1-2, with 10 bases fitting TRBD1. This CDR3 is built from 14 residues. After removal of 3 bases from V and 5 bases from J, the junction contained 3 bases not matched to a gene. The CDR3 DNA sequence: TGTGCCAGCAGTTTCCCGGACAGGGGGTATGGCTACACCTTC. Its protein is CASSFPDRGYGYTF.

The V gene is TRBV7-2, the J gene TRBJ2-3; 13 bases map to TRBD2. Per germline, CDR1 SGHTA and CDR2 FQGNSA. J gave up 5 bases and V 5 bases, and 13 bases lay outside the gene matches. CDR3 size: 18 residues. The CDR3 protein is CASSPRYGLAGEGDTQYF. The CDR3 nucleotides read TGTGCCAGCAGCCCGAGGTACGGACTAGCGGGAGAGGGAGATACGCAGTATTTT.

The V gene is TRBV6-1, the J gene TRBJ2-1, with D unclear. Germline V lookup: CDR1 MNHNS, CDR2 SASEGT. V was cut by 5 bases and J by 2 bases, with 10 bases left in between. The length of the CDR3 is 14 residues. The CDR3 nucleotides read TGTGCCAGCAGTTATGATACTACCTACAATGAGCAGTTCTTC. This gives the protein CASSYDTTYNEQFF.

This clonotype is classed as medium-sized. V usage is TRBV5-8 and J usage is TRBJ2-3, with a weak D call TRBD2 (6 bases). The CDR3 extends over 17 amino acids. CDR1 is SGHTS and CDR2 is YDEGEE in the germline V gene. The V and J ends lost 3 bases and 0 bases respectively, with 17 bases between them. CDR3 coding DNA: TGTGCCAGCAGCTCCGGACTTAGCGGACTCAGCACAGATACGCAGTATTTT. It yields the protein CASSSGLSGLSTDTQYF.

This clonotype was observed a single time. The chain carries TRBV29-1 and TRBJ1-2; D perhaps matches TRBD1 (6 bases). Trimming removed 5 bases at V and 4 bases at J, with 17 bases between. The CDR3 consists of 14 residues. Germline assignment: CDR1 SQVTM and CDR2 ANQGSEA. CDR3 loop: CSVYTGTSLYGYTF. CDR3 DNA sequence: TGCAGCGTTTACACCGGGACAAGTCTCTATGGCTACACCTTC. Combining the CDR3 with reference TRBV29-1 and TRBJ1-2 gives the whole variable domain SAVISQKPSRDICQRGTSLTIQCQVDSQVTMMFWYRQQPGQSLTLIATANQGSEATYESGFVIDKFPISRPNLTFSTLTVSNMSPEDSSIYLCSVYTGTSLYGYTFGSGTRLTVV.

This clonotype was counted between two and nine times. V usage is TRBV4-1 and J usage is TRBJ1-4; 9 bases are shared with TRBD1. V dropped 3 bases and J dropped 7; count of bases not matched to a gene: 6. The germline V gene has CDR1 MGHRA and CDR2 YSYEKL. The CDR3 is made up of 15 amino acids. In nucleotides, the CDR3 is TGCGCCAGCAGCCATGCACAGGGGGCCGGTGAAAAACTGTTTTTT. It is translated as CASSHAQGAGEKLFF.

This clonotype was seen once. This rearrangement joins TRBV19 to TRBJ1-5; 8 nucleotides align to TRBD1. Per the germline V gene, CDR1 is LNHDA and CDR2 is SQIVND (reference sequence). This CDR3 is 13 amino acids long. Trimming at V came to 5 bases and at J to 7 bases, leaving 4 bases not matched to a gene. The CDR3 nucleotides are TGTGCCAGTAGTGTGACAGGGGACCAGCCCCAGCATTTT. It is translated as CASSVTGDQPQHF.

The rearrangement uses TRBV11-2 and TRBJ2-1; TRBD2 agrees at 14 bases. Trimming cost V 5 bases and J 7 bases; bases outside gene matches: 4. Germline-derived CDR1 and CDR2 are SGHAT and FQNNGV. The CDR3 sequence is 15 residues long. The CDR3 here is CASSVGTSGSNEQFF. The CDR3 DNA reads TGTGCCAGCAGCGTGGGGACTAGCGGGAGTAATGAGCAGTTCTTC.

Worth noting for this clonotype: One end of the junction varies from germline; a read error may be responsible. V usage is TRBV20-1 and J usage is TRBJ2-3; D is undetermined. In germline, CDR1 is DFQATT, CDR2 SNEGSKA (reference sequence). This CDR3 is built from 12 residues. CDR3 protein: CSAIDTADTPYF. The DNA of the CDR3 is TGCAGTGCTATTGACACCGCAGATACGCCGTATTTT.

Comment on this clonotype: One end of the junction is discordant with germline, which a read error may explain. The V and J genes are TRBV6-6 and TRBJ2-1, with TRBD2 identical over 11 bases. Germline CDR1 is MNHNY and CDR2 is SVGAGI (reference sequence). The CDR3 runs 16 residues. The CDR3 DNA reads as TGTGCCAGCAGTCACTCGATATTAGCGGGGGGGGATGAGCAGTTCTTC. It yields the protein CASSHSILAGGDEQFF.

The CDR3 region has the DNA TGCGCCAGCAGCCCGGGGACTAGCGGGAGGGCCGTCACCGGGGAGCTGTTTTTT. This sequence encodes CASSPGTSGRAVTGELFF. The chain is built from TRBV4-1 and TRBJ2-2; 16 nucleotides align to TRBD2. The CDR3 extends over 18 amino acids. With 4 bases clipped from V and 4 bases from J, the junction kept 6 bases outside the gene matches. Germline CDR1 and CDR2: MGHRA and YSYEKL.

J is TRBJ1-2 and V is TRBV19; the D is unclear. The germline V and J ends were trimmed by 8 bases and 3 bases, with 10 bases remaining between them. Looked up from germline, CDR1 is LNHDA and CDR2 is SQIVND (reference sequence). The CDR3 consists of 12 residues. CDR3 amino acids: CASEGWDYGYTF. CDR3 bases: TGTGCCAGTGAGGGATGGGACTATGGCTACACCTTC.

The genes are TRBV5-1 and TRBJ2-1; perhaps TRBD2 as D (5 bases). Trimming left V 5 bases short and J 13 bases short, with 16 bases between. CDR3 length: 12 residues. Germline V gives CDR1 SGHRS, CDR2 YFSETQ. The CDR3 DNA sequence: TGCGCCAGCAGTGCCGCCCTAGAGGGTCAGTTCTTC. Translating it yields CASSAALEGQFF. Combining the CDR3 with reference TRBV5-1 and TRBJ2-1 gives the whole variable domain KAGVTQTPRYLIKTRGQQVTLSCSPISGHRSVSWYQQTPGQGLQFLFEYFSETQRNKGNFPGRFSGRQFSNSRSEMNVSTLELGDSALYLCASSAALEGQFFGPGTRLTVL.

The chain employs TRBV4-3 and TRBJ1-5; D remains ambiguous. CDR1 is LGHNA and CDR2 is YSLEER in the germline V gene. The CDR3 contains 16 residues. V lost 1 base, J lost 0 bases, and 10 bases lay in between. CDR3: CASSQGARDSNQPQHF. In DNA, the CDR3 is TGCGCCAGCAGCCAAGGAGCCAGAGATAGCAATCAGCCCCAGCATTTT.

The rearrangement joins TRBV5-1 to TRBJ1-2, with D possibly being TRBD1 (5 bases). Germline V CDR1 and CDR2: SGHRS, YFSETQ. The CDR3 contains 14 residues. V lost 2 bases to trimming and J lost 4 bases, with 12 bases between them. CDR3 protein: CASSLGDGAYGYTF. The DNA for the CDR3 is TGCGCCAGCAGCTTAGGGGACGGCGCCTATGGCTACACCTTC.

V and J are TRBV24-1 and TRBJ2-7; D uncertain. The CDR3 is made up of 9 amino acids. Trimming cost V 7 bases and J 5 bases, with 2 bases left between them. Germline V lookup: CDR1 KGHDR, CDR2 SFDVKD. CDR3 DNA sequence: TGTGCCACCAGGGACGAGCAGTACTTC. This sequence encodes CATRDEQYF.

The rearrangement joins TRBV20-1 to TRBJ2-1; D call uncertain. CDR1 DFQATT and CDR2 SNEGSKA come from the germline V gene (reference sequence). The V end was cut by 0 bases, the J end by 5 bases, with 20 bases between. The CDR3 is 17 amino acids. The CDR3 loop is CSARDIGHPTEDNEQFF. DNA for the CDR3: TGCAGTGCTAGAGATATAGGGCACCCCACCGAAGACAATGAGCAGTTCTTC.